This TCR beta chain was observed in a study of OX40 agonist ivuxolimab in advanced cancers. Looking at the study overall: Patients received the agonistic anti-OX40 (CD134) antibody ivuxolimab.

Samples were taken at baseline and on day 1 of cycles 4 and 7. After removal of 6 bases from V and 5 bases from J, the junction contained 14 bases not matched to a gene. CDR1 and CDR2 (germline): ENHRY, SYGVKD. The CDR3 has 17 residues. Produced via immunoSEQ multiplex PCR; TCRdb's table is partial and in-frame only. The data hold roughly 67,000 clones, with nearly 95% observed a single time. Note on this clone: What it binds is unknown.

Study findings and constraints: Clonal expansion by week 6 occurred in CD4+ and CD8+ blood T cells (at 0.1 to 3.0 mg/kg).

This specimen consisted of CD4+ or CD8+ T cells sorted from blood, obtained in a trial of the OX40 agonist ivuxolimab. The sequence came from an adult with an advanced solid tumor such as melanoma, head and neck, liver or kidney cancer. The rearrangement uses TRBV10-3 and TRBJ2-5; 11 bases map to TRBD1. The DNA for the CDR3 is TGTGCCATCAGCCCGGGACAGGGGGGCCTCTTTCGGGAGACCCAGTACTTC. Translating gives CAISPGQGGLFRETQYF.